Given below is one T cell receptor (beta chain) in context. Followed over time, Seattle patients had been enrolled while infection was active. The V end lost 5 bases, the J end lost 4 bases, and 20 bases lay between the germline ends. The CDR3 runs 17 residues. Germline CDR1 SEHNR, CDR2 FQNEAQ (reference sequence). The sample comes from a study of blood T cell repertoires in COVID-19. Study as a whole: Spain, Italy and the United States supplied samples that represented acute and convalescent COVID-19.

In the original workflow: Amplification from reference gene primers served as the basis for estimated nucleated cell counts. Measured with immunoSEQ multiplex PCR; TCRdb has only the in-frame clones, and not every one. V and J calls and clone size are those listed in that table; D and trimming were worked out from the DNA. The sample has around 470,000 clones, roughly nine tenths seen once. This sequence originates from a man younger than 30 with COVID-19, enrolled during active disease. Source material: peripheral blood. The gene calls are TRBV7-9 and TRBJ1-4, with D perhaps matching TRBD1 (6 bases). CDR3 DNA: TGTGCCAGCAGCCCAACATTGGGGACACCCCTTAATGAAAAACTGTTTTTT. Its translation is CASSPTLGTPLNEKLFF. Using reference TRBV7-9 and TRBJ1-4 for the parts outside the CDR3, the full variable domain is DTGVSQNPRHKITKRGQNVTFRCDPISEHNRLYWYRQTLGQGPEFLTYFQNEAQLEKSRLLSDRFSAERPKGSFSTLEIQRTEQGDSAMYLCASSPTLGTPLNEKLFFGSGTQLSVL.